These T cell receptor beta chains were read from a single sample in a study of cytomegalovirus exposure and HLA in healthy donors. Only in-frame clones appear in the TCRdb table, and some are missing; sequencing was by immunoSEQ multiplex PCR. The sample table includes about 70,000 clones. Sequencing was carried out using PBMCs. Every receptor here comes from a female donor in good health and CMV-seropositive. Both conserved end residues are part of each CDR3. D genes are given only for firm matches.

d_gene | j_gene | v_gene | CDR3nt | CDR3aa
TRBD2 | TRBJ2-5 | TRBV29-1 | TGCAGCGTTGAAGAACGACTAGCGGAGACCCAGTACTTC | CSVEERLAETQYF
NA | TRBJ2-3 | TRBV28 | TGTGCCAGCAGTGAGCAATCGGACAGTTTGGGTACGCAGTATTTT | CASSEQSDSLGTQYF
NA | TRBJ2-5 | TRBV6-1 | TGTGCCAGCAGTGAAATCACAGGAATACAAGAGACCCAGTACTTC | CASSEITGIQETQYF
NA | TRBJ2-4 | TRBV4-3 | TGCGCCAGCAGCCAAGATTCGCTTACGGGGACCAAAAACATTCAGTACTTC | CASSQDSLTGTKNIQYF
NA | TRBJ1-2 | TRBV28 | TGTGCCAGCCTAGCGGGGGTAGACTATGGCTACACCTTC | CASLAGVDYGYTF
NA | TRBJ1-1 | TRBV4-2 | TGTGCCAGCAGCCAAGACGCTGGGGGCGGGAGAGCTTTCTTT | CASSQDAGGGRAFF
TRBD1 | TRBJ1-5 | TRBV4-1 | TGCGCCAGCAGCCAAGACGGGACAGAAACCTATAGCAATCAGCCCCAGCATTTT | CASSQDGTETYSNQPQHF
NA | TRBJ2-2 | TRBV6-5 | TGTGCCAGCAGGAACACGAACACCGGGGAGCTGTTTTTT | CASRNTNTGELFF
NA | TRBJ1-6 | TRBV10-3 | TGTGCCATCAGGGGAGATACAGGGCAGTCGGGTAATTCACCCCTCCACTTT | CAIRGDTGQSGNSPLHF
TRBD1 | TRBJ1-5 | TRBV29-1 | TGCAGCGTTCAGGGGACAGACAATCAGCCCCAGCATTTT | CSVQGTDNQPQHF
NA | TRBJ1-2 | TRBV5-5 | TGTGCCAGCAGCTTATGGGCAGGGGATGGCTACACCTTC | CASSLWAGDGYTF
NA | TRBJ2-7 | TRBV7-2 | TGTGCCAGCAGCCAGGGCCACGAGCAGTACTTC | CASSQGHEQYF
NA | TRBJ1-2 | TRBV4-3 | TGCGCCAGCAGCCAAGGTCCAGGTTCCGGCTATGGCTACACCTTC | CASSQGPGSGYGYTF
NA | TRBJ1-2 | TRBV7-9 | TGTGCCAGCAGCCCCCCCATGGGCCCCTATGGCTACACCTTC | CASSPPMGPYGYTF
NA | TRBJ2-5 | TRBV6-1 | TGTGCCAGCAGTGATGCGTCGACCCAGTACTTC | CASSDASTQYF
NA | TRBJ1-2 | TRBV9 | TGTGCCAGCAGCGTAGAAGGAGTGAACTATGGCTACACCTTC | CASSVEGVNYGYTF